What follows are 27 T cell receptor beta chains derived from one specimen sequenced in a study of blood T cell repertoires in COVID-19. The table came from immunoSEQ multiplex PCR; TCRdb's copy has only in-frame clones and leaves some out. The repertoire includes approximately 300,000 clones, just under 90% of them detected once, and roughly 6.3% sits in the top ten. The material sequenced was peripheral blood. The receptors derive from a woman aged 50 to 60 with COVID-19, enrolled during active disease.

The CDR3 loop reads CASSRTEREGETQYF. The CDR3 DNA follows: TGTGCCAGCAGCCGTACTGAGCGGGAAGGAGAGACCCAGTACTTC. This sequence joins TRBV11-1 and TRBJ2-5, with TRBD2 matching 7 bases. Germline values: CDR1 SGHAT, CDR2 FQDESV (reference sequence). This CDR3 spans 15 amino acids. With V trimmed by 5 bases and J by 4 bases, 10 bases remained unmatched.

The chain recombines TRBV3-1 (or the pseudogene TRBV3-2) with TRBJ1-1, with D tentatively TRBD1 (5 bases). The CDR3 is made up of 15 amino acids. V lost 1 base and J lost 3, with 12 bases in between. CDR1 is LGHDT and CDR2 is YNNKEL in the germline V gene (reference sequence). CDR3 nucleotide sequence: TGTGCCAGCAGCCAAGCTGGTCAGGGTTACACTGAAGCTTTCTTT. Translated, it gives CASSQAGQGYTEAFF.

The chain carries TRBV5-8 and TRBJ1-6, with D possibly being TRBD1 (5 bases). With 4 bases removed from V and 3 bases from J, the gap between germline ends came to 17 bases. Germline V gene sequence: CDR1 SGHTS, CDR2 YDEGEE. This CDR3 is 17 amino acids long. The CDR3 nucleotides are TGTGCCAGCAGCCAACTGCCGGGGGAGATCTATAATTCACCCCTCCACTTT. It encodes CASSQLPGEIYNSPLHF.

The chain employs TRBV6-2 or TRBV6-3 and TRBJ2-7, with 7 bases matching TRBD2. Germline V gene data show CDR1 as MNHEY and CDR2 as SVGEGT. With V trimmed by 5 bases and J by 2 bases, 9 bases remained unmatched. The CDR3 length is 15 residues. The CDR3 spells CASSLPLGGPYEQYF. The CDR3 DNA sequence: TGTGCCAGCAGTCTCCCCTTGGGAGGGCCCTACGAGCAGTACTTC.

The rearrangement uses TRBV3-1 (or the pseudogene TRBV3-2) and TRBJ2-7; perhaps TRBD1 as D (6 bases). V was cut by 1 base and J by 5 bases, with 18 bases left in between. The CDR3 totals 16 residues. CDR1 and CDR2 (germline): LGHDT, YNNKEL (reference sequence). The CDR3 is CASSQGSAQGIDEQYF. The CDR3 DNA reads as TGTGCCAGCAGCCAAGGTAGCGCACAGGGTATCGACGAGCAGTACTTC.

The chain is built from TRBV7-9 and TRBJ2-7; D ambiguous. The CDR3 is 12 amino acids. The germline V gene encodes CDR1 SEHNR and CDR2 FQNEAQ (reference sequence). Deletions cut 1 base from V and 6 bases from J, with 7 bases between. The CDR3 nucleotides read TGTGCCAGCAGCTTAGTTCCGGGCGAGCAGTACTTC. Translating gives CASSLVPGEQYF. The whole variable domain, remainder taken from reference TRBV7-9 and TRBJ2-7, is DTGVSQNPRHKITKRGQNVTFRCDPISEHNRLYWYRQTLGQGPEFLTYFQNEAQLEKSRLLSDRFSAERPKGSFSTLEIQRTEQGDSAMYLCASSLVPGEQYFGPGTRLTVT.

The V and J genes are TRBV6-5 and TRBJ1-1; TRBD1 is a possible D gene (6 bases). This CDR3 contains 13 residues. Trimming left V 4 bases short and J 9 bases short, with 15 bases between. Germline V gene sequence: CDR1 MNHEY, CDR2 SVGAGI. The CDR3 here is CASSLSTGRQAFF. As DNA, the CDR3 is TGTGCCAGCAGTTTAAGTACAGGGCGCCAAGCTTTCTTT.

This clone came up once. The gene calls are TRBV6-5 and TRBJ1-2; unclear D gene. The CDR3 spans 14 residues. CDR1 and CDR2 (germline): MNHEY, SVGAGI. V was clipped by 6 bases and J by 5 bases, with 16 bases between them. The CDR3 reads CASRTGEGFYGYTF. CDR3 nucleotide sequence: TGTGCCAGCAGGACCGGGGAAGGATTTTATGGCTACACCTTC.

The chain has TRBV18 and TRBJ2-5, with no clear D. Trimming removed 1 base at V and 1 base at J, with 16 bases between. The CDR3 consists of 17 residues. Germline lookup yields CDR1 KGHSH and CDR2 LQKENI. Here the CDR3 DNA reads TGTGCCAGCTCACCACGGTTGGCAGGTGCGCCCCAAGAGACCCAGTACTTC. This translates into CASSPRLAGAPQETQYF.

This clone was detected only once. This sequence joins TRBV10-3 and TRBJ2-1, with 10 bases that match TRBD2. V was pared by 5 bases and J by 5 bases, with 3 bases of the junction left unmatched. Germline CDR1 and CDR2: ENHRY and SYGVKD. This CDR3 has 14 residues. CDR3 loop: CAISRTSGNNEQFF. CDR3 in DNA: TGTGCCATCAGTAGGACTAGCGGTAACAATGAGCAGTTCTTC.

V is TRBV27 and J is TRBJ1-5; TRBD1 matches 9 bases. Germline V gives CDR1 MNHEY, CDR2 SMNVEV (reference sequence). This CDR3 spans 15 amino acids. V was clipped by 6 bases and J by 5 bases; unmatched bases: 8. Written as DNA, the CDR3 is TGTGCCAGCAGGCCCGACAGGGGGAACTATCAGCCCCAGCATTTT. As protein: CASRPDRGNYQPQHF.

The rearrangement uses TRBV27 and TRBJ1-3, with a weak D call TRBD1 (6 bases). The length of the CDR3 is 17 residues. Germline V gene data show CDR1 as MNHEY and CDR2 as SMNVEV (reference sequence). The V gene lost 2 bases and the J gene lost 0 bases, with 14 bases spanning the gap. The CDR3 bases are TGTGCCAGCAGTTTAAAGGGACACACGAGCTCTGGAAACACCATATATTTT. This codes for CASSLKGHTSSGNTIYF.

The J gene is TRBJ1-2, the V gene TRBV19; 10 nucleotides agree with TRBD1. The CDR3 consists of 16 residues. The ends lost 0 bases at V and 5 bases at J; junction bases unmatched: 6. The germline V gene encodes CDR1 LNHDA and CDR2 SQIVND (reference sequence). CDR3 DNA sequence: TGTGCCAGTAGTATAGATCTCCGGACAGGGGGGTATGGCTACACCTTC. This codes for CASSIDLRTGGYGYTF.

This rearrangement joins TRBV15 to TRBJ2-7, with TRBD2 matching 8 bases. Germline CDR1 LNHNV, CDR2 YYDKDF (reference sequence). Unmatched junction bases numbered 5, after V lost 4 bases and J lost 3 bases. The CDR3 is 14 amino acids. CDR3: CATSTMSGSYEQYF. For the CDR3, the DNA is TGTGCCACCAGCACGATGAGCGGGAGCTACGAGCAGTACTTC.

On this clone: An end of the junction differs from the germline gene, which may be a read error. The chain joins TRBV7-7 to TRBJ2-1; D is possibly TRBD2 (6 bases). Germline CDR1 and CDR2: SSHAT and FNYEAQ (reference sequence). The CDR3 totals 16 residues. The CDR3 reads CASSPGGALVFNEQFF. In nucleotides, the CDR3 is TGTGCTAGCAGCCCGGGCGGGGCGCTGGTATTCAATGAGCAGTTCTTC. Full variable domain (missing parts from reference TRBV7-7 and TRBJ2-1): GAGVSQSPRYKVTKRGQDVTLRCDPISSHATLYWYQQALGQGPEFLTYFNYEAQPDKSGLPSDRFSAERPEGSISTLTIQRTEQRDSAMYRCASSPGGALVFNEQFFGPGTRLTVL.

This chain joins TRBV6-2 or TRBV6-3 and TRBJ2-1, with D tentatively TRBD1 (6 bases). V shed 5 bases and J shed 0 bases, with 11 bases lying between them. The CDR3 length is 15 residues. Germline V CDR1 and CDR2: MNHEY, SVGEGT. CDR3 coding DNA: TGTGCCAGCAGTGGGGGACACTACTCCTACAATGAGCAGTTCTTC. It codes for CASSGGHYSYNEQFF.

V is TRBV7-2 and J is TRBJ2-5; 13 nucleotides line up with TRBD2. The CDR3 runs 18 residues. Germline trimming cut 5 bases from V and 2 bases from J; bases unmatched to any gene: 11. Germline V gives CDR1 SGHTA, CDR2 FQGNSA. The CDR3 region has the DNA TGTGCCAGCAGCGTTACCTCTTGGACTAGCGGGAGACAAGAGACCCAGTACTTC. Translated: CASSVTSWTSGRQETQYF.

The chain links TRBV5-1 to TRBJ2-7; 7 bases agree with TRBD2. Trimming removed 5 bases from V and 3 bases from J; junction bases left unmatched: 14. Germline V gives CDR1 SGHRS, CDR2 YFSETQ. There are 16 residues in the CDR3. DNA for the CDR3: TGCGCCAGCAGAAGTTCGAGCGGGATCACCAACTACGAGCAGTACTTC. Translated: CASRSSSGITNYEQYF. Looking up the rest from reference TRBV5-1 and TRBJ2-7 gives the full variable domain: KAGVTQTPRYLIKTRGQQVTLSCSPISGHRSVSWYQQTPGQGLQFLFEYFSETQRNKGNFPGRFSGRQFSNSRSEMNVSTLELGDSALYLCASRSSSGITNYEQYFGPGTRLTVT.

The chain combines TRBV6-5 with TRBJ1-5; D call uncertain. Trimming took off 7 bases at V and 4 bases at J, with 14 bases between the two ends. The CDR3 contains 14 residues. CDR1 is MNHEY, CDR2 SVGAGI, per germline. The CDR3, as DNA: TGTGCCAGCAAGGAGGGTTTTTGGAATCAGCCCCAGCATTTT. This gives the protein CASKEGFWNQPQHF.

The chain uses TRBV6-5 and TRBJ1-2; D is ambiguous. The CDR3 spans 11 residues. CDR1 and CDR2 (germline): MNHEY, SVGAGI. V was clipped by 9 bases and J by 12 bases, with 17 bases between them. The CDR3 DNA is TGTGCCAGACCAATGGAGTGGGTACACACCTTC. Translating it yields CARPMEWVHTF.

The chain is built from TRBV3-1 (or the pseudogene TRBV3-2) and TRBJ2-7; possibly TRBD2 for D (6 bases). This CDR3 comprises 15 residues. The germline V gene has CDR1 LGHDT and CDR2 YNNKEL (reference sequence). V was cut by 1 base and J by 1 base, with 11 bases left in between. The CDR3 sequence is CASSQAAGMSYEQYF. CDR3 sequence (DNA): TGTGCCAGCAGCCAAGCGGCGGGAATGTCCTACGAGCAGTACTTC.

The chain recombines TRBV18 with TRBJ2-3; 8 bases map to TRBD2. Per the germline V gene, CDR1 is KGHSH and CDR2 is LQKENI. Trimming removed 6 bases from V and 2 bases from J; junction bases left unmatched: 10. The CDR3 loop spans 16 amino acids. CDR3 loop: CASSPGGRSFTDTQYF. CDR3 DNA: TGTGCCAGCTCCCCGGGAGGGCGTTCCTTCACAGATACGCAGTATTTT.

The CDR3 region is CASSLEYSRSYEQYF. DNA for the CDR3: TGTGCCAGCAGCCTCGAGTATTCCCGTTCCTACGAGCAGTACTTC. The J gene is TRBJ2-7, the V gene TRBV27, with unresolved D. Germline V gene sequence: CDR1 MNHEY, CDR2 SMNVEV (reference sequence). Trimming shortened V by 6 bases and J by 1 base, and 16 bases separated the two germline ends. The CDR3 consists of 15 residues.

This chain links TRBV6-5 with TRBJ2-2, with TRBD2 identical over 13 bases. CDR1 and CDR2 (germline): MNHEY, SVGAGI. J was trimmed by 7 bases and V by 4 bases; bases with no gene match: 6. There are 16 residues in the CDR3. The CDR3 is CASSSPTSGRNGELFF. CDR3 nucleotide sequence: TGTGCCAGCAGTTCCCCGACTAGCGGGAGGAACGGGGAGCTGTTTTTT.

The chain couples TRBV10-2 to TRBJ2-1; TRBD2 matches at 7 bases. Germline CDR1 WSHSY, CDR2 SAAADI. The CDR3 totals 12 residues. V lost 7 bases and J lost 7; bases outside the gene matches: 4. The CDR3 DNA reads as TGCGCCAGCACGGGGGGTCGGAATGAGCAGTTCTTC. It yields the protein CASTGGRNEQFF.

The chain is built from TRBV27 and TRBJ2-1; 10 nucleotides align to TRBD2. With V trimmed by 1 base and J by 4 bases, 4 bases remained unmatched. Germline values: CDR1 MNHEY, CDR2 SMNVEV (reference sequence). This CDR3 has 16 residues. The CDR3 sequence is CASSLFLAGVYNEQFF. CDR3 bases: TGTGCCAGCAGTTTATTTCTAGCGGGAGTATACAATGAGCAGTTCTTC.

V gene TRBV12-5 combines with J gene TRBJ1-1, with D unresolved. Trimming left V 1 base short and J 4 bases short, with 7 bases between. Germline-derived CDR1 and CDR2 are LGHNT and FRNRAP. The CDR3 is 13 amino acids. In DNA, the CDR3 is TGTGCTAGTGGTTTGGGACTTGGCACTGAAGCTTTCTTT. Translating gives CASGLGLGTEAFF.